This T cell receptor (beta chain) was recovered during a study of vaccination and CD4 T cells after COVID-19. Treatment defined: approximately 9-day PBMC culture with coronavirus spike peptide pools or control peptides (ViraFEST assay). The Oncomine TCR Beta short-read assay was applied to DNA of cultured CD4+ T cells. TCRdb used MiXCR to reprocess the PCR reads, holding one entry per CDR3 protein. The data show roughly 20,000 distinct CDR3 sequences, 40% to 50% seen once. To note about this clonotype: The antigen is undetermined.

Sequences were derived from CD4+ T cells from blood, cultured in vitro, sampled before SARS-CoV-2 vaccination. The TCR was taken from a human donor who had recovered from COVID-19.

CDR3 residues: CASSFAASGSYEQFF. The CDR3 DNA reads TGTGCCAGCAGCTTTGCGGCTAGCGGGAGCTATGAGCAGTTCTTC. J is TRBJ2-1 and V is TRBV11-2; 10 nucleotides line up with TRBD2. There are 15 residues in the CDR3. Trimming cost V 3 bases and J 8 bases; bases outside gene matches: 7. The germline CDR1 and CDR2 sequences are SGHAT and FQNNGV.